The 20 T cell receptor beta chains in this list originate from one sample, sequenced in a study of T cells in Graves' hyperthyroidism and ophthalmopathy. TCR beta CDR3 sequences were amplified from RNA transcripts. In the first-round RT-PCR of the TCR CDR3, the HTBI primer set was used. Via MiXCR, TCRdb re-called the multiplex PCR reads, giving one row per CDR3 protein. The table lists about 640,000 distinct CDR3 sequences, roughly 15% of them singletons. Sequencing input: blood. The receptor set was obtained from a woman aged 45-65 years with Graves' ophthalmopathy.

This clonotype was recorded many times. The J gene is TRBJ2-5, the V gene TRBV28, with 12 bases that match TRBD2. After removal of 1 base from V and 5 bases from J, the junction contained 8 bases not matched to a gene. CDR1 MDHEN and CDR2 SYDVKM come from the germline V gene. The CDR3 runs to 17 residues. The CDR3 is CASSLLSLAGGPETQYF. CDR3 nucleotides: TGTGCCAGCAGTTTATTATCACTAGCGGGAGGTCCGGAGACCCAGTACTTC.

V is TRBV19 and J is TRBJ1-3, with D tentatively TRBD1 (6 bases). CDR3 length equals 13 residues. Per germline, CDR1 LNHDA and CDR2 SQIVND (reference sequence). V lost 5 bases and J lost 5, with 10 bases in between. The CDR3 loop reads CASSRGGRNTIYF. DNA of the CDR3: TGTGCCAGTAGTCGAGGGGGGAGAAACACCATATATTTT.

This clonotype was counted at least ten times. V gene TRBV12-5 combines with J gene TRBJ2-1; 10 nucleotides agree with TRBD2. V gave up 4 bases and J gave up 0 bases; unmatched junction bases: 9. This CDR3 region has 18 residues. Germline-derived CDR1 and CDR2 are LGHNT and FRNRAP. The CDR3 bases are TGTGCTAGTGGTTCTCCAGCGGGAGGGCCCGGCTCCTACAATGAGCAGTTCTTC. Translation gives CASGSPAGGPGSYNEQFF.

This clonotype has ten or more counts. This chain links TRBV28 with TRBJ2-3, with 9 bases aligning to TRBD1. Germline lookup yields CDR1 MDHEN and CDR2 SYDVKM. This CDR3 has 16 amino acids. With 3 bases clipped from V and 0 bases from J, the junction kept 4 bases outside the gene matches. This CDR3 is CASSFSGTGSTDTQYF. CDR3 bases: TGTGCCAGCAGTTTTTCAGGGACAGGGAGCACAGATACGCAGTATTTT.

This clonotype was seen many times. J is TRBJ2-4 and V is TRBV28, with TRBD1 identical over 9 bases. Germline assignment: CDR1 MDHEN and CDR2 SYDVKM. The CDR3 spans 14 residues. V gave up 3 bases and J gave up 7 bases; unmatched junction bases: 4. CDR3 in amino acids: CASSLGQGLNIQYF. The CDR3 DNA follows: TGTGCCAGCAGTTTGGGACAGGGACTGAACATTCAGTACTTC.

Remarks on this clonotype: At one end the junction does not follow the germline gene, possibly because of a read error. This chain joins TRBV10-1 and TRBJ1-5; D uncertain. This CDR3 is 16 amino acids long. CDR1 and CDR2 from the germline V gene are WNHNN and SYGVQD (reference sequence). The DNA for the CDR3 is TGCGCCAGCAGTGGCCCCGCGGGCACCTGCAATCAGCCGCAGCATTTT. It translates to CASSGPAGTCNQPQHF.

This rearrangement joins TRBV10-3 to TRBJ2-7; no definite D call. Per germline, CDR1 ENHRY and CDR2 SYGVKD. V lost 6 bases, J lost 7 bases, and 13 bases lay in between. This CDR3 contains 12 residues. For the CDR3, the DNA is TGTGCCATCAGAGGGATTTCATGGGAGCAGTACTTC. Its protein is CAIRGISWEQYF.

In its sample, this clonotype was seen many times. This chain uses TRBV7-2 with TRBJ2-5; a weak D match, TRBD1 (5 bases). Germline V gene data show CDR1 as SGHTA and CDR2 as FQGNSA. V lost 3 bases and J lost 4, with 15 bases in between. The CDR3 has 15 amino acids. CDR3 region: CASSFISGMGETQYF. In DNA, the CDR3 is TGTGCCAGCAGCTTTATTTCAGGGATGGGAGAGACCCAGTACTTC.

This clonotype was counted at least ten times. The chain employs TRBV12-3 or TRBV12-4 and TRBJ1-1; D unclear. The CDR3 extends over 15 amino acids. The V end was cut by 2 bases, the J end by 3 bases, with 13 bases between. CDR3 region: CASSLMATGDTEAFF. The CDR3 region has the DNA TGTGCCAGCAGTTTAATGGCGACCGGGGACACTGAAGCTTTCTTT.

The sample holds many counts of this clonotype. DNA of the CDR3: TGTGCCAGTAGTGGACTAGCGGGAGGAGTCGGGGAGCAGTTCTTC. Translation: CASSGLAGGVGEQFF. This chain uses TRBV19 with TRBJ2-1, with 14 nucleotides matching TRBD2. CDR1 and CDR2 from the germline V gene are LNHDA and SQIVND (reference sequence). Germline trimming cut 5 bases from V and 10 bases from J; bases unmatched to any gene: 7. This CDR3 is built from 15 residues.

This clonotype was counted at least ten times. The chain couples TRBV28 to TRBJ2-1, with 10 bases fitting TRBD1. This CDR3 is built from 16 residues. Germline values: CDR1 MDHEN, CDR2 SYDVKM. Germline trimming cut 2 bases from V and 9 bases from J; bases unmatched to any gene: 10. The CDR3 sequence is CASSLGRQGARSEQFF. The DNA for the CDR3 is TGTGCCAGCAGTTTAGGGAGACAGGGGGCGCGGAGTGAGCAGTTCTTC.

This clonotype was observed many times. V and J are TRBV6-1 and TRBJ2-1; 14 nucleotides align to TRBD2. Germline V CDR1 and CDR2: MNHNS, SASEGT. V was clipped by 6 bases and J by 8 bases; unmatched bases: 6. The CDR3 contains 15 residues. For the CDR3, the DNA is TGTGCCAGCAGGCTTCCGGGACTAGCGGGAGATGAGCAGTTCTTC. It codes for CASRLPGLAGDEQFF.

This clonotype was seen many times. The chain is built from TRBV13 and TRBJ2-7; unclear D gene. Per germline, CDR1 PRHDT and CDR2 FYEKMQ (reference sequence). The CDR3 length is 14 residues. V lost 2 bases and J 5 bases, leaving 13 bases between the germline ends. Here the CDR3 DNA reads TGTGCCAGCAGCTTACCCGACCGGTCCAACGAGCAGTACTTC. This codes for CASSLPDRSNEQYF.

This clonotype was counted only a few times. The chain uses TRBV20-1 and TRBJ2-2; D is undetermined. Deletions cut 1 base from V and 1 base from J, with 1 base between. CDR3 length: 12 amino acids. Germline assignment: CDR1 DFQATT and CDR2 SNEGSKA (reference sequence). The CDR3 loop is CSARGNTGELFF. In DNA form, the CDR3 reads TGCAGTGCTAGAGGGAACACCGGGGAGCTGTTTTTT.

This clonotype appeared many times. J is TRBJ2-5 and V is TRBV27; 9 positions agree with TRBD2. This CDR3 contains 16 residues. The trim removed 0 bases at V and 5 bases at J, leaving 7 bases unmatched. CDR1 MNHEY and CDR2 SMNVEV come from the germline V gene (reference sequence). CDR3 bases: TGTGCCAGCAGTTTATCGGCCGCGGGAGGGGGGGAGACCCAGTACTTC. Translation gives CASSLSAAGGGETQYF.

Ten or more counts support this clonotype. This sequence joins TRBV7-2 and TRBJ2-1; D uncertain. The CDR3 covers 14 residues. CDR1 and CDR2 (germline): SGHTA, FQGNSA. With 4 bases removed from V and 4 bases from J, the gap between germline ends came to 11 bases. In DNA form, the CDR3 reads TGTGCCAGCAGCTCCAGCTTTGGATACAATGAGCAGTTCTTC. It is translated as CASSSSFGYNEQFF. Supplemented by reference TRBV7-2 and TRBJ2-1, the full variable domain reads GAGVSQSPSNKVTEKGKDVELRCDPISGHTALYWYRQSLGQGLEFLIYFQGNSAPDKSGLPSDRFSAERTGGSVSTLTIQRTQQEDSAVYLCASSSSFGYNEQFFGPGTRLTVL.

This chain joins TRBV20-1 and TRBJ1-6; unclear D gene. The CDR3 is made up of 12 amino acids. CDR1 and CDR2 from the germline V gene are DFQATT and SNEGSKA (reference sequence). The V end was cut by 2 bases, the J end by 12 bases, with 11 bases between. The DNA for the CDR3 is TGCAGTGCTAGACGATCGGGTGGACCCCTCCACTTT. Protein sequence: CSARRSGGPLHF.

In its sample, this clonotype was seen many times. The V call is TRBV28, the J call TRBJ1-2; D call uncertain. Per the germline V gene, CDR1 is MDHEN and CDR2 is SYDVKM. The CDR3 has 13 residues. V was pared by 3 bases and J by 2 bases, with 7 bases between. DNA of the CDR3: TGTGCCAGCAGTTTCAACATGAACTATGGCTACACCTTC. Translating it yields CASSFNMNYGYTF.

This clonotype came up many times. The chain uses TRBV7-3 and TRBJ2-5; 7 nucleotides agree with TRBD2. This CDR3 has 14 amino acids. Germline lookup yields CDR1 SGHTA and CDR2 FQGTGA. V lost 5 bases to trimming and J lost 5 bases; unmatched junction nucleotides: 8. The CDR3 sequence: CASSLGGVYETQYF. CDR3 DNA sequence: TGTGCCAGCAGCCTGGGGGGGGTCTATGAGACCCAGTACTTC.

This clonotype has more than one count but fewer than ten. This chain uses TRBV20-1 with TRBJ2-1; perhaps TRBD1 as D (5 bases). Germline loops: CDR1 DFQATT, CDR2 SNEGSKA (reference sequence). Trimming removed 3 bases at V and 9 bases at J, with 12 bases between. The CDR3 extends over 12 amino acids. CDR3: CSASRVGGEQFF. CDR3 coding DNA: TGCAGTGCTAGCAGGGTTGGTGGTGAGCAGTTCTTC.